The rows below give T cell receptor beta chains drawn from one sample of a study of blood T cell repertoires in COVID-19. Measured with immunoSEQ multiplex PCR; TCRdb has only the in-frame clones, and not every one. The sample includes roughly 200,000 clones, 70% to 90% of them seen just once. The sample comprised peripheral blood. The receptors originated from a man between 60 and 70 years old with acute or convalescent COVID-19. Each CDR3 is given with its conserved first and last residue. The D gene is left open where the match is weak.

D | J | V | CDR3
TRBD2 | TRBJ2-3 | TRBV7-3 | CASSPQRESDTQYF
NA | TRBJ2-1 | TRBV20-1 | CSAPGSLAQFF
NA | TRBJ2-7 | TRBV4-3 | CASSQGTGASYEQYF
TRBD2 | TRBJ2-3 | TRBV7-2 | CASTLRGPSGRITDTQYF
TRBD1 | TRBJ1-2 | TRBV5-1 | CASSLGRDRGNGYTF
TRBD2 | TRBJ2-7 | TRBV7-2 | CASSLAGTRGYEQYF
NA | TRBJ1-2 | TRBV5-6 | CASSLGSGFGYTF
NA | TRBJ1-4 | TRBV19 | CASIDARVPDGKLFF
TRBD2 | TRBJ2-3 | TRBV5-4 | CASSPGTSGRGGDTQYF
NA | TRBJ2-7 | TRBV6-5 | CASTGRFAFYEQYF
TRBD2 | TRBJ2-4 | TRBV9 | CASSVVSGGIQYF